This TCR beta chain was found in a study of blood T cell repertoires in COVID-19 (dated by TCRdb to the early 2020s). Broadly, across the study: Collaborator samples came from the United States, Italy and Spain and covered acute and convalescent phases of COVID-19. The material from the prospective study consisted of cDNA or gDNA derived from T cells, B-cell-depleted T cells, or PBMCs. A de-identified subject ID, COVID-19 status, age in years and sex were almost always included in the sample metadata. Samples came from the ongoing ImmuneRACE study (first 160 participants) plus 1,254 subjects from 6 global collaborators. Where available, HLA class I and class II types were taken from metadata supplied by the sample provider and were not determined by assay-based typing. The dataset comprised deeply sampled blood TCRbeta repertoires from subjects exposed to, actively infected with, or recovered from COVID-19. The repertoires were made available in a free public database intended to serve as a resource for research on the immune response to SARS-CoV-2. The study at large found these results: How much clinical and demographic metadata was included differed by source and by participant, and the metadata was provided uncurated.

V loses 8 bases, J loses 3 bases, and the germline ends lie 14 bases apart. The CDR3 goes from the cysteine to the phenylalanine over 14 residues. This entry keeps only the CDR3 DNA: 42 bases, framed from base 1. Sequences SNHLY (CDR1) and FYNNEI (CDR2) are obtained from the germline V gene. In the prospective study, participants were roughly 18 to 100 years old, resided in 24 geographic areas of the United States, and were enrolled through a virtual design. In the prospective study, cohorts were assigned on the basis of participant-reported clinical history obtained from a screening survey and a study questionnaire. ImmuneRACE Cohort 3 recovered participants were defined by two consecutive negative NP/OP PCR tests, healthcare professional clearance, or symptom resolution. In the prospective study, whole blood, serum and a nasopharyngeal or oropharyngeal swab were collected from each participant by mobile phlebotomists. Participants in the prospective study had the option to provide additional blood draws and questionnaires over a roughly 2-month period. Blood samples from the prospective study were shipped frozen or at room temperature prior to DNA extraction.

With regard to this clone: The antigen it recognizes is unknown. Base qualities were left out, and no much larger clone turns up one base away.

The immunoSEQ Assay, a bias-controlled multiplex PCR, was used to amplify TCRbeta CDR3 regions from genomic DNA. The authors' pipeline ran thus. The number of nucleated cells in each sample was estimated by amplification of reference gene primers within the assay. Sequence reads were collapsed and filtered to measure the absolute abundance of every unique TCRbeta CDR3 rearrangement. Productive Simpson clonality was computed per sample as the square root of Simpson's diversity index over productive rearrangements. Not all clones reach the TCRdb copy of this immuneACCESS table, which keeps in-frame sequences only. Checked studies attribute under half of the gap to unresolved V genes and leave the rest unexplained. V and J calls and clone size come straight from that table; D and trimming were deduced from the DNA. A total of about 200,000 clones appear in this sample, approximately 84% of them only once. Around 16% of the sample comes from the top ten.

The source of this sequence is a man between 35 and 55 years old who had recovered from COVID-19. What was sequenced was PBMCs or T cells enriched from blood (not recorded which). This receptor chain uses TRBV2 and TRBJ2-1; a tentative D match to TRBD2 spans 5 bases. The CDR3: CASDGAVNYNEQFF. The nucleotides are TGTGCCAGCGATGGAGCGGTGAACTACAATGAGCAGTTCTTC.